These T cell receptor beta chains were read from a single sample in a study of OX40 agonist ivuxolimab in advanced cancers. TCRdb's table, derived via immunoSEQ multiplex PCR, lists solely in-frame clones and lacks some. The sample shows fewer than 60,000 clones, 70% to 90% of them seen only once. The sample was CD4+ or CD8+ T cells sorted from blood, taken in a trial of the OX40 agonist ivuxolimab. All receptors derive from an adult with an advanced solid tumor such as melanoma, head and neck, liver or kidney cancer. Both conserved end residues are trimmed from each CDR3. The order of the fields is V gene, J gene, CDR3 protein.

>TRBV7-3|TRBJ2-1
ASSLLGGDDEQF
>TRBV28|TRBJ2-7
ASSPTGEDYEQY
>TRBV7-9|TRBJ1-1
ASSLVVTEAF
>TRBV6-5|TRBJ2-7
ASSYPRGGEQY
>TRBV5-8|TRBJ1-5
ASSWWEYSNQPQH
>TRBV7-2|TRBJ2-7
ASSLVTNSYEQY
>TRBV7-2|TRBJ2-7
ASSLGNWDEQY
>TRBV11-2|TRBJ2-2
ASSLTGTGTGELF
>TRBV4-3|TRBJ2-1
ASSQEASGYNEQF
>TRBV30|TRBJ2-2
AWGGGTGELF
>TRBV19|TRBJ2-3
ASSGTATDTQY
>TRBV27|TRBJ2-3
ASSWVGATGTDTQY
>TRBV7-9|TRBJ1-2
ASSPTSGYGYGYT
>TRBV5-1|TRBJ2-1
ASSSQGARNEQF
>TRBV19|TRBJ1-2
ASSIDPGQVYGYT
>TRBV4-2|TRBJ1-2
ASSQEVGSFGYT
>TRBV4-1|TRBJ2-1
ASSQVLAGGGNEQF
>TRBV7-2|TRBJ2-7
ASSAGGRAPRQY
>TRBV6-1|TRBJ2-1
ASSPAGQRYNEQF
>TRBV7-2|TRBJ2-2
ASSLDGGLAVNTGELF
>TRBV28|TRBJ1-2
ASWGNYGYT
>TRBV9|TRBJ2-3
ASSELSGAAQY